This T cell receptor beta chain was found in a study of T-cell reconstitution after alpha-beta-depleted transplantation in children. As it was prepared, the TCRbeta library received unique molecular identifiers. Via MiXCR, TCRdb re-called the PCR reads, giving one row per CDR3 protein. The sample holds some 600,000 distinct CDR3 sequences, around a sixth seen once. The germline V and J ends were trimmed by 4 bases and 5 bases, with 14 bases remaining between them. Germline CDR1 reads MNHEY; CDR2 reads SMNVEV (reference sequence). The CDR3 extends over 14 amino acids. This clonotype was seen only a few times.

This receptor was taken from a human donor who donated a stem cell graft to a child with acute myeloid leukemia. This sample comprised PBMCs from the stem cell graft donor, obtained from the stem cell graft. The V gene is TRBV27, the J gene TRBJ2-5; either TRBD1 or TRBD2 may fit D (5 bases each). CDR3 protein: CASSSRGRTETQYF. The CDR3 DNA is TGTGCCAGCAGTTCCCGGGGCCGGACGGAGACCCAGTACTTC.